These 10 T cell receptor beta chains were all obtained from the same sample, sequenced in a study of T-cell reconstitution after alpha-beta-depleted transplantation in children. Unique molecular identifiers were incorporated into the prepared TCRbeta library. TCRdb reprocessed the PCR reads with MiXCR, giving one entry per CDR3 protein. The data contain just under 550,000 distinct CDR3 sequences, about 16% of them singletons. The sample was PBMCs from the stem cell graft donor, taken from the stem cell graft. These receptors all come from a human donor who donated a stem cell graft to a child with acute lymphoblastic leukemia.

The chain has TRBV10-3 and TRBJ2-7, with 8 bases aligning to TRBD2. The germline gives CDR1 ENHRY, CDR2 SYGVKD. V lost 11 bases, J lost 4 bases, and 7 bases stayed unmatched. The CDR3 consists of 12 residues. CDR3 bases: TGTGCCGTAGGACAGCGGGAGTACGAGCAGTACTTC. Its translation is CAVGQREYEQYF.

The table lists this clonotype with a few counts. The chain combines TRBV9 with TRBJ1-1; possibly TRBD1 for D (6 bases). This CDR3 is built from 13 residues. The V gene lost 0 bases and the J gene lost 4 bases, with 7 bases spanning the gap. The germline CDR1 and CDR2 sequences are SGDLS and YYNGEE. The CDR3 DNA is TGTGCCAGCAGCGTAGGGGGGCTCACTGAAGCTTTCTTT. Amino acid sequence: CASSVGGLTEAFF.

CDR3 nucleotide sequence: TGTGCCAGCAGTGAATCTTGGGCGGTAAATGAGCAGTTCTTC. Translation gives CASSESWAVNEQFF. This sequence joins TRBV6-1 and TRBJ2-1; D is ambiguous. The germline V gene encodes CDR1 MNHNS and CDR2 SASEGT. This CDR3 has 14 amino acids. The V and J ends lost 2 bases and 7 bases respectively, with 12 bases between them.

The rearrangement links TRBV9 to TRBJ2-1; D gene ambiguous. The CDR3 has 16 amino acids. The V end lost 1 base, the J end lost 2 bases, and 13 bases lay between the germline ends. Germline CDR1 SGDLS, CDR2 YYNGEE. CDR3 in amino acids: CASSVLTRPPYNEQFF. CDR3 bases: TGTGCCAGCAGCGTATTGACGAGGCCCCCCTACAATGAGCAGTTCTTC.

The chain has TRBV7-2 and TRBJ2-5; D is unclear. This CDR3 spans 16 amino acids. Germline CDR1 reads SGHTA; CDR2 reads FQGNSA. The V end lost 4 bases, the J end lost 2 bases, and 17 bases lay between the germline ends. The CDR3 reads CASSSPDWDWQETQYF. CDR3 bases: TGTGCCAGCAGCTCCCCCGATTGGGATTGGCAAGAGACCCAGTACTTC.

This clonotype was seen a few times. The V call is TRBV5-1, the J call TRBJ2-5; the D gene could be TRBD1 or TRBD2 (5 bases each). The germline CDR1 and CDR2 sequences are SGHRS and YFSETQ. This CDR3 spans 14 amino acids. V shed 4 bases and J shed 1 base, with 11 bases lying between them. CDR3 nucleotides: TGCGCCAGCAGCCCGGGACGGATCCAAGAGACCCAGTACTTC. This codes for CASSPGRIQETQYF.

This clonotype was counted only a few times. The chain combines TRBV4-2 with TRBJ2-5, with D maybe TRBD2 (6 bases). The CDR3 is 16 amino acids. Germline CDR1 and CDR2: LGHNA and YNFKEQ. Between the trimmed V and J ends, which lost 0 bases and 3 bases, there was a span of 14 bases. This CDR3 is CASSQDGPGAEETQYF. The CDR3 DNA is TGTGCCAGCAGCCAAGACGGACCGGGAGCGGAAGAGACCCAGTACTTC.

The CDR3 loop reads CASDVDGSSYEQYF. For the CDR3, the DNA is TGCGCCAGCGACGTGGACGGGAGCTCCTACGAGCAGTACTTC. The chain has TRBV5-1 and TRBJ2-7, with a tentative D call TRBD2 (6 bases). V was clipped by 7 bases and J by 0 bases, with 14 bases between them. Looked up from germline, CDR1 is SGHRS and CDR2 is YFSETQ. The CDR3 loop spans 14 amino acids.

The table lists this clonotype with a few counts. The V and J genes are TRBV9 and TRBJ2-1; TRBD1 matches 7 bases. CDR3 size: 14 residues. Germline V lookup: CDR1 SGDLS, CDR2 YYNGEE. After removal of 3 bases from V and 9 bases from J, the junction contained 9 bases not matched to a gene. CDR3 bases: TGTGCCAGCAGCGCAACACAGGGGAAGGGTGAGCAGTTCTTC. The encoded protein is CASSATQGKGEQFF.

The chain couples TRBV5-1 to TRBJ1-6, with TRBD1 identical over 9 bases. V gave up 1 base and J gave up 6 bases; unmatched junction bases: 11. The CDR3 sequence is 18 residues long. Germline V gene sequence: CDR1 SGHRS, CDR2 YFSETQ. This chain's CDR3 is CASSLPPGQGRGNSPLHF. CDR3 DNA sequence: TGCGCCAGCAGCTTGCCCCCGGGACAGGGTAGGGGTAATTCACCCCTCCACTTT.